This T cell receptor (beta chain) was profiled in a study of blood T cell repertoires in COVID-19. On the study more broadly: Samples came from the United States, Italy and Spain, spanning acute and convalescent COVID-19.

Comments on this clone: The junction differs from germline at one of its ends, possibly a read error.

Per the germline V gene, CDR1 is SEHNR and CDR2 is FQNEAQ (reference sequence). This CDR3 region has 12 residues. Authors' analysis steps: Counts of nucleated cells, estimated from reference gene primer amplification, were obtained. Sequencing was performed with immunoSEQ multiplex PCR; in TCRdb, only in-frame clones are kept and a portion is missing. Clone size and the V and J calls come from that table; the DNA yielded D and trimming. The sample gives tens of thousands of clones, around 90% of which show up once; under 3.5% is in the top ten. The rearrangement uses TRBV7-9 and TRBJ1-1; D call uncertain. The sample was peripheral blood. The TCR was taken from a woman aged 70-85 years with acute or convalescent COVID-19. The DNA of the CDR3 is TGTGCCAACAGCCGTACGGGTCCTGAAGCTTTCTTT. Its protein is CANSRTGPEAFF.